Detailed here is one TCR beta chain. For TCRbeta, the library was prepared with unique molecular identifiers. One entry per CDR3 protein results from TCRdb running MiXCR on the PCR reads. The table shows about 400,000 distinct CDR3 sequences, with just over 20% occurring only once. The sample originates from a study of T-cell reconstitution after alpha-beta-depleted transplantation in children. CDR1 is SGHAT and CDR2 is FQDESV in the germline V gene (reference sequence). Trimming left V 4 bases short and J 0 bases short, with 13 bases between. This CDR3 contains 15 residues. Sequences were derived from PBMCs from the stem cell graft donor, sampled from the stem cell graft. The sequence was collected from a human donor who donated a stem cell graft to a child with acute myeloid leukemia. This chain links TRBV11-1 with TRBJ2-7; D not resolved. The CDR3 reads CASSSRIRTSYEQYF. The CDR3 DNA reads as TGTGCCAGCAGCTCACGGATCAGAACCTCCTACGAGCAGTACTTC.